This paragraph reports one TCR beta chain. Its cognate antigen is unknown. The CDR3 runs 15 residues. V trimming: 3 bases; J trimming: 2 bases; junction bases outside the gene matches: 1. Germline V lookup: CDR1 MDHEN, CDR2 SYDVKM. This specimen comes from a study of graft-versus-host responses after intestinal transplantation. Sequencing was performed with immunoSEQ multiplex PCR; in TCRdb, only in-frame clones are kept and a portion is missing. The repertoire holds tens of thousands of clones, with roughly 92% as singletons. The study's findings and limits: HvG clone declines early post-transplant were associated with peak circulating GvH levels.

This TCR derives from a human donor who received an intestinal transplant. The chain has TRBV28 and TRBJ2-5; TRBD2 agrees at 12 bases. The specimen comprised unstimulated CD4+ T cells sorted from spleen or lymph node cells, sampled before intestinal transplant. This CDR3 reads CASSLTSGGQETQYF. CDR3 DNA sequence: TGTGCCAGCAGTTTGACTAGCGGGGGACAAGAGACCCAGTACTTC. Variable domain in full (rest from reference TRBV28 and TRBJ2-5): DVKVTQSSRYLVKRTGEKVFLECVQDMDHENMFWYRQDPGLGLRLIYFSYDVKMKEKGDIPEGYSVSREKKERFSLILESASTNQTSMYLCASSLTSGGQETQYFGPGTRLLVL.